The 21 T cell receptor beta chains below all came from one sample that was sequenced in a study of cytomegalovirus exposure and HLA in healthy donors. Amplification used 60 Vbeta primers and 13 Jbeta primers. Profiled with immunoSEQ multiplex PCR; TCRdb holds only in-frame clones, not every one. The table records approximately 110,000 clones, over 70% of them present only once. Sample: PBMCs. Every receptor here comes from a man aged 35-49 years in good health and CMV-seronegative.

The chain recombines TRBV18 with TRBJ1-1, with D possibly TRBD1 on 5 matching bases. Germline CDR1 is KGHSH and CDR2 is LQKENI. The CDR3 is 15 residues long. V lost 2 bases, J lost 5 bases, and 15 bases lay in between. CDR3 coding DNA: TGTGCCAGCTCACCAGGGGGAGGATCGAGGACTGAAGCTTTCTTT. Protein product: CASSPGGGSRTEAFF.

The chain carries TRBV27 and TRBJ2-7; possible D gene TRBD2, 5 bases. The CDR3 consists of 15 residues. V was cut by 2 bases and J by 0 bases, with 11 bases left in between. Per germline, CDR1 MNHEY and CDR2 SMNVEV (reference sequence). DNA of the CDR3: TGTGCCAGCAGTTTAGGGAGTTCGGGCTCCTACGAGCAGTACTTC. It encodes CASSLGSSGSYEQYF.

The chain links TRBV9 to TRBJ2-3; possibly TRBD1 for D (5 bases). The CDR3 runs to 13 residues. In germline, CDR1 is SGDLS, CDR2 YYNGEE. Trimming cost V 1 base and J 4 bases, with 7 bases left between them. CDR3 DNA sequence: TGTGCCAGCAGCGTAACCAGGGCAGATACGCAGTATTTT. Translation: CASSVTRADTQYF. Filled out from reference TRBV9 and TRBJ2-3, the complete variable domain reads DSGVTQTPKHLITATGQRVTLRCSPRSGDLSVYWYQQSLDQGLQFLIQYYNGEERAKGNILERFSAQQFPDLHSELNLSSLELGDSALYFCASSVTRADTQYFGPGTRLTVL.

V gene TRBV14 combines with J gene TRBJ1-5, with 9 nucleotides matching TRBD1. The germline CDR1 and CDR2 sequences are SGHDN and FVKESK. The CDR3 length is 13 residues. The V gene end was trimmed by 4 bases and the J gene end by 6 bases; junction bases not matched to a gene: 1. The CDR3 spells CASSRGQGQPQHF. The CDR3 DNA reads TGTGCCAGCAGCCGGGGACAGGGTCAGCCCCAGCATTTT.

The V and J genes are TRBV11-2 and TRBJ1-5; D is perhaps TRBD1 (6 bases). Germline loops: CDR1 SGHAT, CDR2 FQNNGV. There are 16 residues in the CDR3. Deletions cut 0 bases from V and 6 bases from J, with 15 bases between. This CDR3 is CASSLDYGGAAQPQHF. Here the CDR3 DNA reads TGTGCCAGCAGCTTAGATTATGGGGGGGCGGCTCAGCCCCAGCATTTT.

The genes are TRBV7-2 and TRBJ2-7; 9 nucleotides align to TRBD2. The germline gives CDR1 SGHTA, CDR2 FQGNSA. Germline trimming cut 4 bases from V and 3 bases from J; bases unmatched to any gene: 7. The CDR3 has 15 amino acids. As DNA, the CDR3 is TGTGCCAGCAGCTCCCACGGCGGGGGGGGCTACGAGCAGTACTTC. Its translation is CASSSHGGGGYEQYF.

This chain connects TRBV6-5 to TRBJ1-6; tentatively, D is TRBD1 (5 bases). CDR1 is MNHEY, CDR2 SVGAGI, per germline. Trimming took 5 bases from V and 6 from J, leaving 8 bases between them. The CDR3 totals 13 residues. The CDR3 is CASSRQGNSPLHF. The CDR3 bases are TGTGCCAGCAGTAGGCAGGGTAATTCACCCCTCCACTTT.

This chain joins TRBV5-6 and TRBJ1-1, with 7 bases matching TRBD1. Germline trimming cut 5 bases from V and 4 bases from J; bases unmatched to any gene: 5. In germline, CDR1 is SGHDT, CDR2 YYEEEE. CDR3 length: 13 residues. The CDR3 protein is CASRPRDSTEAFF. For the CDR3, the DNA is TGTGCCAGCAGACCCCGGGACAGCACTGAAGCTTTCTTT.

This clone has only a few counts. This sequence joins TRBV4-2 and TRBJ2-2; 14 bases are shared with TRBD2. The germline V gene encodes CDR1 LGHNA and CDR2 YNFKEQ. With 4 bases clipped from V and 4 bases from J, the junction kept 2 bases outside the gene matches. The CDR3 is 16 amino acids. CDR3 sequence (DNA): TGTGCCAGCAGCCGACTAGCGGGGGGGATCACCGGGGAGCTGTTTTTT. This codes for CASSRLAGGITGELFF.

This chain links TRBV10-3 with TRBJ1-5; the match to TRBD1 covers 10 bases. The CDR3 has 14 residues. Germline loops: CDR1 ENHRY, CDR2 SYGVKD. V dropped 7 bases and J dropped 5; count of bases not matched to a gene: 5. The CDR3 DNA sequence: TGTGCCATCAAAGGGACAGGGGAATATCAGCCCCAGCATTTT. It encodes CAIKGTGEYQPQHF.

The J gene is TRBJ2-1, the V gene TRBV5-1; 8 positions agree with TRBD2. The V gene's germline CDR1 is SGHRS and CDR2 YFSETQ. The CDR3 spans 16 residues. The ends lost 0 bases at V and 0 bases at J; junction bases unmatched: 2. CDR3 in DNA: TGCGCCAGCAGCTTGGGCCTAGCGGGCTCCTACAATGAGCAGTTCTTC. Protein sequence: CASSLGLAGSYNEQFF.

This chain joins TRBV5-1 and TRBJ2-3; the match to TRBD2 covers 9 bases. This CDR3 is 16 amino acids long. CDR1 and CDR2 (germline): SGHRS, YFSETQ. J lost 1 base, V lost 0 bases, and 3 bases had no gene match. CDR3 sequence: CASSLGSSGGTDTQYF. In nucleotides, the CDR3 is TGCGCCAGCAGCTTGGGTTCTAGCGGGGGCACAGATACGCAGTATTTT. The variable domain in full, completed from reference TRBV5-1 and TRBJ2-3, reads KAGVTQTPRYLIKTRGQQVTLSCSPISGHRSVSWYQQTPGQGLQFLFEYFSETQRNKGNFPGRFSGRQFSNSRSEMNVSTLELGDSALYLCASSLGSSGGTDTQYFGPGTRLTVL.

The chain has TRBV6-1 and TRBJ2-1, with 13 bases aligning to TRBD2. CDR3 size: 15 residues. Per the germline V gene, CDR1 is MNHNS and CDR2 is SASEGT. Trimming removed 3 bases from V and 6 bases from J; junction bases left unmatched: 2. The CDR3 DNA reads as TGTGCCAGCAGTGAGACTAGCGGGGGGTTCAATGAGCAGTTCTTC. It encodes CASSETSGGFNEQFF.

This clone has just one count. The V and J genes are TRBV4-3 and TRBJ1-1; 10 positions agree with TRBD1. CDR3 size: 14 residues. Germline CDR1 LGHNA, CDR2 YSLEER. Trimming at V came to 4 bases and at J to 10 bases, leaving 9 bases not matched to a gene. The CDR3: CASSPPGQGTGAFF. The CDR3 DNA reads TGCGCCAGCAGCCCTCCGGGACAGGGGACCGGAGCTTTCTTT.

This clone was counted only a few times. This chain joins TRBV30 and TRBJ1-2; no firm D call. V lost 3 bases and J lost 4, with 21 bases in between. CDR3 length: 16 residues. The germline gives CDR1 GTSNPN, CDR2 SVGIG (reference sequence). CDR3: CAWREGGGRFFYGYTF. CDR3 coding DNA: TGTGCCTGGAGAGAGGGTGGCGGCAGGTTCTTCTATGGCTACACCTTC.

The chain employs TRBV27 and TRBJ2-2, with TRBD1 matching over 8 bases. Trimming cost V 4 bases and J 4 bases; bases outside gene matches: 5. CDR1 and CDR2 from the germline V gene are MNHEY and SMNVEV (reference sequence). The CDR3 contains 15 residues. The DNA for the CDR3 is TGTGCCAGCAGTTCGACAGGGGAGCGCACCGGGGAGCTGTTTTTT. As protein: CASSSTGERTGELFF.

The V and J genes are TRBV28 and TRBJ2-3, with D tentatively TRBD2 (5 bases). This CDR3 spans 16 amino acids. Germline values: CDR1 MDHEN, CDR2 SYDVKM. V gave up 0 bases and J gave up 0 bases, with 10 bases separating them. The CDR3 loop is CASSLWASPSTDTQYF. As DNA, the CDR3 is TGTGCCAGCAGTTTATGGGCTAGCCCAAGCACAGATACGCAGTATTTT.

V is TRBV6-6 and J is TRBJ1-2; 7 bases align to TRBD1. Germline assignment: CDR1 MNHNY and CDR2 SVGAGI (reference sequence). This CDR3 region has 12 residues. V was pared by 6 bases and J by 6 bases, with 4 bases of the junction left unmatched. CDR3: CASRTRGNGYTF. For the CDR3, the DNA is TGTGCCAGCAGAACCAGGGGGAATGGCTACACCTTC.

This chain links TRBV7-9 with TRBJ2-1, with 9 bases fitting TRBD2. Unmatched junction bases numbered 17, after V lost 3 bases and J lost 8 bases. CDR1 SEHNR and CDR2 FQNEAQ come from the germline V gene (reference sequence). The CDR3 has 18 amino acids. CDR3 region: CASSFPPRLAGRRDEQFF. The CDR3 DNA reads as TGTGCCAGCAGCTTTCCCCCCCGTCTAGCGGGGCGTCGGGATGAGCAGTTCTTC.

The chain combines TRBV7-6 with TRBJ1-3; D gene uncertain. The CDR3 loop spans 15 amino acids. Trimming left V 2 bases short and J 0 bases short, with 8 bases between. Germline values: CDR1 SGHVS, CDR2 FNYEAQ. The CDR3 DNA reads as TGTGCCAGCAGCTTAACGGGGTACTCTGGAAACACCATATATTTT. This translates into CASSLTGYSGNTIYF.

The chain employs TRBV27 and TRBJ2-1; 10 bases are shared with TRBD2. The CDR3 has 19 amino acids. CDR1 MNHEY and CDR2 SMNVEV come from the germline V gene (reference sequence). Unmatched junction bases numbered 18, after V lost 5 bases and J lost 5 bases. The CDR3 here is CASSPGLAGAQHPHNEQFF. CDR3 coding DNA: TGTGCCAGCAGTCCCGGGCTAGCGGGGGCCCAACACCCTCACAATGAGCAGTTCTTC.